A single sample is the source of the 24 T cell receptor beta chains below, sequenced in a study of cytomegalovirus exposure and HLA in healthy donors. PCR employed 60 Vbeta and 13 Jbeta primers. Profiling relied on immunoSEQ multiplex PCR, and the TCRdb table lists in-frame clones only, not all of them. The sample has over 80,000 clones, 65% to 80% seen once. The specimen was PBMCs. Receptor source: a woman aged 18-35 years in good health and CMV-seropositive.

The V call is TRBV27, the J call TRBJ1-2; 7 bases are shared with TRBD1. There are 15 residues in the CDR3. The germline CDR1 and CDR2 sequences are MNHEY and SMNVEV (reference sequence). V was pared by 3 bases and J by 0 bases, with 4 bases of the junction left unmatched. CDR3 in amino acids: CASSFRQGANYGYTF. CDR3 bases: TGTGCCAGCAGTTTTAGACAGGGAGCTAACTATGGCTACACCTTC.

This clone was picked up a small number of times. This sequence joins TRBV2 and TRBJ2-3; 7 positions match TRBD1. The V and J ends lost 6 bases and 2 bases, in that order; junction bases with no gene match: 5. This CDR3 is built from 14 residues. The germline gives CDR1 SNHLY, CDR2 FYNNEI. CDR3 in amino acids: CASSRQGPTDTQYF. The CDR3 nucleotides are TGTGCCAGCAGCAGACAGGGCCCCACAGATACGCAGTATTTT.

Of note for this clone: The junction does not match germline at one end; this may be a read error. J is TRBJ1-2 and V is TRBV7-9; TRBD1 aligns across 7 bases. Germline CDR1 and CDR2: SEHNR and FQNEAQ (reference sequence). The CDR3 runs to 15 residues. The CDR3 sequence: CSSSLSGGLNYGYTF. The DNA of the CDR3 is TGTTCCAGCAGCTTATCAGGGGGACTTAACTATGGCTACACCTTC.

This clone occurred a few times. The gene calls are TRBV9 and TRBJ2-2; perhaps TRBD2 as D (6 bases). Germline V lookup: CDR1 SGDLS, CDR2 YYNGEE. The CDR3 covers 17 residues. Trimming took off 0 bases at V and 4 bases at J, with 16 bases between the two ends. This CDR3 reads CASSVGSGGATTGELFF. The CDR3 DNA follows: TGTGCCAGCAGCGTAGGGTCCGGAGGGGCGACCACCGGGGAGCTGTTTTTT.

As for this clone: Other DNA sequences of this sample code for an identical CDR3. This chain joins TRBV5-1 and TRBJ2-7, with a possible D match to TRBD2 (5 bases). Germline V CDR1 and CDR2: SGHRS, YFSETQ. This CDR3 has 12 residues. V was shortened by 1 base and J by 3 bases, with 5 bases between the two germline ends. As DNA, the CDR3 is TGCGCCAGCAGCTTGAGCGGCTACGAGCAGTACTTC. It translates to CASSLSGYEQYF.

This rearrangement joins TRBV27 to TRBJ2-1; 9 nucleotides match TRBD1. Germline values: CDR1 MNHEY, CDR2 SMNVEV (reference sequence). The CDR3 sequence is 14 residues long. The J segment lost 7 bases and the V segment lost 7 bases, leaving 8 bases of the junction unmatched. The CDR3 sequence is CASTGTGPFNEQFF. The CDR3 nucleotides read TGTGCCAGCACTGGGACAGGGCCTTTTAATGAGCAGTTCTTC.

This clone has a handful of counts. The chain carries TRBV13 and TRBJ2-2; TRBD1 matches at 8 bases. The trim removed 6 bases at V and 1 base at J, leaving 13 bases unmatched. Germline CDR1 reads PRHDT; CDR2 reads FYEKMQ (reference sequence). This CDR3 region has 18 residues. This chain's CDR3 is CASSYGSPGQENTGELFF. The CDR3 DNA is TGTGCCAGCAGTTACGGCTCACCGGGACAGGAGAACACCGGGGAGCTGTTTTTT.

This chain uses TRBV5-4 with TRBJ2-7, with 12 bases fitting TRBD2. Germline CDR1 and CDR2: SGHNT and YYREEE (reference sequence). The ends lost 3 bases at V and 2 bases at J; junction bases unmatched: 6. The CDR3 extends over 16 amino acids. The CDR3 here is CASSSPTSGSAYEQYF. CDR3 nucleotides: TGTGCCAGCAGCTCCCCGACTAGCGGGAGTGCCTACGAGCAGTACTTC.

V and J are TRBV4-2 and TRBJ2-7; D uncertain. V shed 3 bases and J shed 0 bases, with 12 bases lying between them. The CDR3 runs to 15 residues. The germline V gene encodes CDR1 LGHNA and CDR2 YNFKEQ. The CDR3 sequence is CASSQLTDISYEQYF. In DNA, the CDR3 is TGTGCCAGCAGCCAGCTTACAGACATCTCCTACGAGCAGTACTTC.

The chain couples TRBV30 to TRBJ2-7, with 11 bases matching TRBD2. This CDR3 has 15 residues. The germline gives CDR1 GTSNPN, CDR2 SVGIG (reference sequence). V trimming: 5 bases; J trimming: 7 bases; junction bases outside the gene matches: 13. CDR3: CAWGMGTSGRGEQYF. CDR3 in DNA: TGTGCCTGGGGTATGGGTACTAGCGGGAGAGGAGAGCAGTACTTC. Combining the CDR3 with reference TRBV30 and TRBJ2-7 gives the whole variable domain SQTIHQWPATLVQPVGSPLSLECTVEGTSNPNLYWYRQAAGRGLQLLFYSVGIGQISSEVPQNLSASRPQDRQFILSSKKLLLSDSGFYLCAWGMGTSGRGEQYFGPGTRLTVT.

This chain joins TRBV29-1 and TRBJ2-2, with D perhaps matching TRBD2 (6 bases). V was clipped by 6 bases and J by 3 bases, with 11 bases between them. Germline CDR1 and CDR2: SQVTM and ANQGSEA. This CDR3 contains 13 residues. The CDR3 DNA reads TGCAGCGTGACCGGGACTCACACCGGGGAGCTGTTTTTT. The encoded protein is CSVTGTHTGELFF.

This chain joins TRBV9 and TRBJ2-3; possible D gene TRBD2, 5 bases. This CDR3 has 15 amino acids. Germline-derived CDR1 and CDR2 are SGDLS and YYNGEE. With 3 bases removed from V and 0 bases from J, the gap between germline ends came to 11 bases. For the CDR3, the DNA is TGTGCCAGCAGCGGCGGGCCTAGCAGCACAGATACGCAGTATTTT. Translation: CASSGGPSSTDTQYF.

The genes are TRBV4-2 and TRBJ2-5; TRBD1 aligns across 7 bases. The assigned J gene may be wrong: the sequence end matches TRBJ2-7 better. The CDR3 spans 14 residues. Germline CDR1 is LGHNA and CDR2 is YNFKEQ. The CDR3 here is CASSLGTDGYEQYF. DNA for the CDR3: TGTGCCAGCAGCCTGGGGACAGACGGCTACGAGCAGTACTTC.

CDR3 loop: CASSGQISYNEQFF. The CDR3 region has the DNA TGTGCCAGCAGTGGGCAGATCTCCTACAATGAGCAGTTCTTC. The chain couples TRBV2 to TRBJ2-1; D not certain. Per the germline V gene, CDR1 is SNHLY and CDR2 is FYNNEI. V was trimmed by 4 bases and J by 0 bases, leaving 7 bases between them. The CDR3 covers 14 residues.

This clone has only a few counts. J is TRBJ2-3 and V is TRBV4-3, with TRBD1 matching 11 bases. CDR3 size: 17 residues. Trimming at V came to 0 bases and at J to 4 bases, leaving 6 bases not matched to a gene. Germline lookup yields CDR1 LGHNA and CDR2 YSLEER. CDR3 DNA: TGCGCCAGCAGCCAAGATGGGGACAGGGGGACCCCAGATACGCAGTATTTT. Translated: CASSQDGDRGTPDTQYF.

The chain uses TRBV5-4 and TRBJ2-1, with TRBD2 matching 14 bases. V lost 4 bases to trimming and J lost 6 bases; unmatched junction nucleotides: 6. The germline V gene has CDR1 SGHNT and CDR2 YYREEE (reference sequence). The CDR3 spans 16 residues. The CDR3 DNA sequence: TGTGCCAGCAGCGCACCGGGACTAGCGGGGGCCAATGAGCAGTTCTTC. Translated: CASSAPGLAGANEQFF.

As regards this clone: Other DNA sequences in the sample encode the same CDR3. The V call is TRBV19, the J call TRBJ2-3, with D possibly TRBD2 on 5 matching bases. CDR3 length equals 13 residues. V was clipped by 5 bases and J by 1 base, with 7 bases between them. CDR1 LNHDA and CDR2 SQIVND come from the germline V gene (reference sequence). CDR3 residues: CASSLAGTDTQYF. CDR3 sequence (DNA): TGTGCCAGTAGTCTAGCAGGCACAGATACGCAGTATTTT.

This clone was observed a single time. V gene TRBV7-2 combines with J gene TRBJ2-2; TRBD2 aligns across 12 bases. CDR3 length equals 14 residues. The ends lost 8 bases at V and 3 bases at J; junction bases unmatched: 1. CDR1 is SGHTA and CDR2 is FQGNSA in the germline V gene. CDR3 loop: CASRLAGDTGELFF. Here the CDR3 DNA reads TGTGCCAGCCGACTAGCGGGAGACACCGGGGAGCTGTTTTTT.

The chain has TRBV6-1 and TRBJ1-4; TRBD1 agrees at 8 bases. J lost 5 bases, V lost 2 bases, and 4 bases had no gene match. The CDR3 has 15 residues. The germline gives CDR1 MNHNS, CDR2 SASEGT. Here the CDR3 DNA reads TGTGCCAGCAGTGAAAGCAGGGGGCCAAATGAAAAACTGTTTTTT. Protein sequence: CASSESRGPNEKLFF.

This clone showed up just a few times. The rearrangement links TRBV27 to TRBJ1-4; a weak D match, TRBD1 (5 bases). This CDR3 region has 13 residues. V was shortened by 6 bases and J by 4 bases, with 9 bases between the two germline ends. The germline gives CDR1 MNHEY, CDR2 SMNVEV (reference sequence). CDR3 in DNA: TGTGCCAGCAGCAGGGCTATTAATGAAAAACTGTTTTTT. This codes for CASSRAINEKLFF. Full variable domain (outside the CDR3, taken from reference TRBV27 and TRBJ1-4): EAQVTQNPRYLITVTGKKLTVTCSQNMNHEYMSWYRQDPGLGLRQIYYSMNVEVTDKGDVPEGYKVSRKEKRNFPLILESPSPNQTSLYFCASSRAINEKLFFGSGTQLSVL.

The J gene is TRBJ1-5, the V gene TRBV2, with 8 bases that match TRBD1. CDR3 length: 13 residues. Germline V CDR1 and CDR2: SNHLY, FYNNEI. J lost 5 bases, V lost 11 bases, and 8 bases had no gene match. CDR3: CAGTRDRYQPQHF. DNA for the CDR3: TGTGCCGGAACTCGGGACAGGTATCAGCCCCAGCATTTT. Full variable domain (rest looked up from reference TRBV2 and TRBJ1-5): EPEVTQTPSHQVTQMGQEVILRCVPISNHLYFYWYRQILGQKVEFLVSFYNNEISEKSEIFDDQFSVERPDGSNFTLKIRSTKLEDSAMYFCAGTRDRYQPQHFGDGTRLSIL.

J is TRBJ1-3 and V is TRBV7-2; D ambiguous. Germline V gives CDR1 SGHTA, CDR2 FQGNSA. Trimming pared 4 bases from V and 4 bases from J, leaving 2 bases between. This CDR3 comprises 11 residues. CDR3 coding DNA: TGTGCCAGCAGCTCAGGAAACACCATATATTTT. Protein sequence: CASSSGNTIYF.

The sample holds one count of this clone. The chain is built from TRBV27 and TRBJ2-7; 7 bases align to TRBD1. The J segment lost 0 bases and the V segment lost 0 bases, leaving 11 bases of the junction unmatched. The CDR3 is 18 amino acids. CDR1 and CDR2 from the germline V gene are MNHEY and SMNVEV (reference sequence). The CDR3 loop reads CASSLSPLGQGVSYEQYF. CDR3 nucleotide sequence: TGTGCCAGCAGTTTATCCCCTCTTGGGCAGGGGGTCTCCTACGAGCAGTACTTC.

CDR3 DNA: TGTGCCAGCAGACCTGTGACAGCGAACACCGGGGAGCTGTTTTTT. As protein: CASRPVTANTGELFF. V is TRBV6-6 and J is TRBJ2-2, with D maybe TRBD1 (5 bases). The CDR3 spans 15 residues. V was trimmed by 6 bases and J by 0 bases, leaving 11 bases between them. Germline values: CDR1 MNHNY, CDR2 SVGAGI (reference sequence).